The clone carrying this TCR beta chain was seen a few times. The antigen is not known. This entry comes from a study of T cell repertoires in cytomegalovirus infection. Study-level background: Recently identified HLA-C-restricted CMV epitopes and well-studied HLA-B-restricted CMV epitopes were used by the study. Public signatures in TCR beta pointed to CMV infection and matching HLA type.

Germline V gives CDR1 MNHNS, CDR2 SASEGT. Trimming cost V 2 bases and J 0 bases, with 14 bases left between them. There are 17 residues in the CDR3. General study results and limits: What dominated the ex vivo response were HLA-C-restricted CMV-specific TCR beta clonotypes. Totalled public TCR beta family frequency picked out people who carried CMV plus the relevant HLA.

MiXCR, run by TCRdb on the reads, gives a single entry per CDR3 protein. The sample has about 55,000 distinct CDR3 sequences, roughly a fifth seen once. The receptor was derived from a human donor in good health (CMV status not recorded). Some clones in this sample may be carry-over from other donors' samples. This chain links TRBV6-1 with TRBJ2-1; D may be TRBD2 (5 bases). Sequencing was performed on CD8+ T cells from cultured PBMCs, taken from culture after CMV antigen stimulation. CDR3 loop: CASSEIFGSNSYNEQFF. The CDR3 nucleotides read TGTGCCAGCAGTGAAATATTTGGGAGTAACTCCTACAATGAGCAGTTCTTC.